These T cell receptor beta chains were read from a single sample in a study of identical twins. TCRdb ran MiXCR on the 5' RACE reads and lists one entry per CDR3 protein. The profile shows 1,800,000 or so distinct CDR3 sequences, roughly 35% of them singletons. The sequencing input was cord blood. These receptors all come from a newborn girl in good health. CDR3s include the opening cysteine and the closing phenylalanine or tryptophan. Each record gives: D gene, clone size, V gene, J gene, CDR3 DNA, CDR3 protein. The D gene is left open where the match is weak. Clone size is stated in some rows and not others, as once, few, many or a class when expanded.

TRBD2	NA	TRBV20-1	TRBJ2-1	TGCAGTGCTACCACCGGGACTAGGCCCTACAATGAGCAGTTCTTC	CSATTGTRPYNEQFF
TRBD2	few	TRBV6-6	TRBJ2-1	TGTGCCAGTAGCGGGCCAGCATCCTACAATGAGCAGTTCTTC	CASSGPASYNEQFF
TRBD2	NA	TRBV5-1	TRBJ2-1	TGCGCCAGCAGCTTGGGCGGGGGAAGCTGGCCGAGTGAGCAGTTCTTC	CASSLGGGSWPSEQFF
TRBD1	NA	TRBV7-2	TRBJ1-2	TGTGCCAGCAGCTACGGACAGGAAGGAGCCTACGGCTACACCTTC	CASSYGQEGAYGYTF
NA	few	TRBV5-4	TRBJ1-2	TGTGCCAGCAGGCCGGACTTCAGGGGCCACAACTATGGCTACACCTTC	CASRPDFRGHNYGYTF
NA	NA	TRBV14	TRBJ2-6	TGTGCCAGCAGCCAAGTGAAGGGTGGGGCCAACGTCCTGACTTTC	CASSQVKGGANVLTF
NA	NA	TRBV12-3/TRBV12-4	TRBJ2-7	TGTGCCAGCAGCCCCCGGCCAGTCGCCTACGAGCAGTACTTC	CASSPRPVAYEQYF
NA	few	TRBV10-3	TRBJ2-3	TGTGCCATCAGTGGATCGGGACTTAGCACAGATACGCAGTATTTT	CAISGSGLSTDTQYF
NA	NA	TRBV21-1	TRBJ2-2	TGTGCCAGCAGCCGTCTGGCAGGGGCGGGTACCGGGGAGCTGTTTTTT	CASSRLAGAGTGELFF
NA	NA	TRBV10-3	TRBJ2-1	TGTGCCATCAGTGGGGCTAGCGGAGGGGGGAATGAGCAGTTCTTC	CAISGASGGGNEQFF
NA	NA	TRBV20-1	TRBJ1-5	TGCAGTGCTAGTGATTTTGGCAATCAGCCCCAGCATTTT	CSASDFGNQPQHF
TRBD1	NA	TRBV29-1	TRBJ2-5	TGCAGCGTTGAAGATAGCAGGGGGTTTCAACGGACCCAGTACTTC	CSVEDSRGFQRTQYF
TRBD2	few	TRBV20-1	TRBJ2-1	TGCAGTGCTAGAGCGGGGACTAGATTAAACAATGAGCAGTTCTTC	CSARAGTRLNNEQFF
NA	NA	TRBV7-9	TRBJ2-7	TGTGCCAGCAGCTTAAGAGCGACTCCTACCAATGAGCAGTACTTC	CASSLRATPTNEQYF
TRBD2	few	TRBV6-1	TRBJ2-4	TGTGCCAGCAGTGCATTCCAAACTAGCGGGAGGGCCGGGGGCAAAAACATTCAGTACTTC	CASSAFQTSGRAGGKNIQYF
NA	NA	TRBV18	TRBJ1-5	TGTGCCAGCTCACCACAGGGTAATCGGCCCCAGCATTTT	CASSPQGNRPQHF
NA	once	TRBV3-1	TRBJ1-1	TGTGCCAGCAGCCCAGGGGCCCCGTACACTGAAGCTTTCTTT	CASSPGAPYTEAFF
NA	NA	TRBV20-1	TRBJ1-5	TGCAGTGCTAGAGAGACGCGACAGGCCTCTAGCAATCAGCCCCAGCATTTT	CSARETRQASSNQPQHF
TRBD1	NA	TRBV12-3/TRBV12-4	TRBJ2-3	TGTGCCAGCAGTTTGCCCCGGGACAGGGGCACAGATACGCAGTATTTT	CASSLPRDRGTDTQYF
NA	NA	TRBV10-3	TRBJ2-5	TGTGCCATCAGTGAGTCACTTAGGGAGACCCAGTACTTC	CAISESLRETQYF
TRBD1	NA	TRBV20-1	TRBJ1-1	TGCAGTGCTGCCTCCGGGACAGGGCCCGAAGCTTTCTTT	CSAASGTGPEAFF
NA	many	TRBV27	TRBJ1-2	TGTGCCAGCAGTTCACGGGTTGCCAACTATGGCTACACCTTC	CASSSRVANYGYTF
TRBD1	NA	TRBV20-1	TRBJ2-1	TGCAGTGCCCCCCTCCCGGACAGGGTCTCCTACAATGAGCAGTTCTTC	CSAPLPDRVSYNEQFF
TRBD2	few	TRBV11-2	TRBJ2-4	TGTGCCAGCAGGTCTAGCGGGGGAGTGGGCAAAAACATTCAGTACTTC	CASRSSGGVGKNIQYF
TRBD2	NA	TRBV28	TRBJ2-1	TGTGCCAGCAGTTTAATTTATCGGCGGGAGGGCCCGTACAATGAGCAGTTCTTC	CASSLIYRREGPYNEQFF
NA	NA	TRBV14	TRBJ2-1	TGTGCCAGCAGCCTAACGACGGGGGGCCATACCTACAATGAGCAGTTCTTC	CASSLTTGGHTYNEQFF
NA	NA	TRBV29-1	TRBJ2-7	TGCAGCGTTGAAGGGGGGTGGGGGAGGTACGAGCAGTACTTC	CSVEGGWGRYEQYF
NA	NA	TRBV5-1	TRBJ2-5	TGCGCCAGCAGCTTCCGAGCGGAACAAGAGACCCAGTACTTC	CASSFRAEQETQYF
NA	once	TRBV7-2	TRBJ2-3	TGTGCCACAAAGGGGGTCCCTAGCACAGATACGCAGTATTTT	CATKGVPSTDTQYF